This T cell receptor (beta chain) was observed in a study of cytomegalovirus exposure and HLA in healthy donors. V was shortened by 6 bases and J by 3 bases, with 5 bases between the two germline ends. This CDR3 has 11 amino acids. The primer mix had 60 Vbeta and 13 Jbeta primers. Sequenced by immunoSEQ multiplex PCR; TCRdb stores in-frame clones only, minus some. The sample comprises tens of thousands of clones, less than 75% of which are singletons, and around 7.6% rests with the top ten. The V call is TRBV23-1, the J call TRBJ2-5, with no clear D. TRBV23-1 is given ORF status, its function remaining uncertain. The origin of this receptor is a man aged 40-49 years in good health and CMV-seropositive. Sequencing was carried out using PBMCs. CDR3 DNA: TGCGCCAGCAGCAGAAAAGAGACCCAGTACTTC. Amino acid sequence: CASSRKETQYF.